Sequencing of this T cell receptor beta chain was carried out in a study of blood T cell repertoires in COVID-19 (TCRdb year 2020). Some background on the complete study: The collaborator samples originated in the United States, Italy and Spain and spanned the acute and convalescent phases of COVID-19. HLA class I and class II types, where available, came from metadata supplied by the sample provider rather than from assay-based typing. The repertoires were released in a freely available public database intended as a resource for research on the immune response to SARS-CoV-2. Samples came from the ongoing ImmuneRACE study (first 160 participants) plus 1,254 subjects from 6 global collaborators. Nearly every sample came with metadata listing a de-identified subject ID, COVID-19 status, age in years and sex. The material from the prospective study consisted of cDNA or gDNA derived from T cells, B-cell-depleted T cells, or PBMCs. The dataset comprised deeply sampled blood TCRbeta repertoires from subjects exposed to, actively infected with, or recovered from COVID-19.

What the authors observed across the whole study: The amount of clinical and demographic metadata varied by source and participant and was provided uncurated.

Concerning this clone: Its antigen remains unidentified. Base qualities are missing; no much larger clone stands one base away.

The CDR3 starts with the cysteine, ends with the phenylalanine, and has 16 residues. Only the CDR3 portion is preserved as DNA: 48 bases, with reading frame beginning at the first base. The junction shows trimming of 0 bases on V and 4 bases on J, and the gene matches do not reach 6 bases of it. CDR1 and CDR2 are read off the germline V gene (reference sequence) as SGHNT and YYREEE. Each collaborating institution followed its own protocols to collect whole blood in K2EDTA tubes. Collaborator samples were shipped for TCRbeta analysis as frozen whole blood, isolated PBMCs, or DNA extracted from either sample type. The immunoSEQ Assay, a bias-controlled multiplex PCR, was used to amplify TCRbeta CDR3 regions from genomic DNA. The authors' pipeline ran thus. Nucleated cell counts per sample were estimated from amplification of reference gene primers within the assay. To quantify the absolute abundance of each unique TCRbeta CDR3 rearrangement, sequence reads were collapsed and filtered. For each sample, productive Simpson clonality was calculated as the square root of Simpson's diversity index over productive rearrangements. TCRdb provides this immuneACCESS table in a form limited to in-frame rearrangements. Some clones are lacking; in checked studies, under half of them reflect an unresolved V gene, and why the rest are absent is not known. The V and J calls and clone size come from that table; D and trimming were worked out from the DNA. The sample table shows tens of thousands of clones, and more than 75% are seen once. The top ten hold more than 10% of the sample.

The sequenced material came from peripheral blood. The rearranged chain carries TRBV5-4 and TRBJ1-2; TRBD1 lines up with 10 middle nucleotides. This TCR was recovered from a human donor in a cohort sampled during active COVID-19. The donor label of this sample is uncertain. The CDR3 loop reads CASSLGPGQGIYGYTF. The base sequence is TGTGCCAGCAGCTTGGGACCGGGACAGGGGATCTATGGCTACACCTTC.